Listed here are 20 T cell receptor beta chains from one sample, sequenced in a study of CD4 T cells in relation to SARS-CoV-2 and coronaviruses. Unexposed donor CD4+ T cells date from about 2011-2018, before the COVID-19 pandemic. CD4+ T cells were isolated from the cells after 10 days of culture. No antigen is known for these receptors. Assay used: immunoSEQ multiplex PCR; TCRdb lists only in-frame clones, some missing. Found here are some 17,000 clones, about 80% of them singletons; the top ten hold roughly 30%. Input material: CD4+ T cells from PBMCs, cultured in vitro. Every receptor here comes from a human donor in good health.

This chain uses TRBV30 with TRBJ1-1; D is undetermined. CDR3 length equals 12 residues. V shed 5 bases and J shed 0 bases, with 7 bases lying between them. Germline lookup yields CDR1 GTSNPN and CDR2 SVGIG (reference sequence). The CDR3 DNA reads as TGTGCCTGGGAATTATTGAACACTGAAGCTTTCTTT. Translation: CAWELLNTEAFF. Combining the CDR3 with reference TRBV30 and TRBJ1-1 gives the whole variable domain SQTIHQWPATLVQPVGSPLSLECTVEGTSNPNLYWYRQAAGRGLQLLFYSVGIGQISSEVPQNLSASRPQDRQFILSSKKLLLSDSGFYLCAWELLNTEAFFGQGTRLTVV.

J is TRBJ1-1 and V is TRBV18, with a weak D call TRBD1 (5 bases). There are 18 residues in the CDR3. The V gene's germline CDR1 is KGHSH and CDR2 LQKENI. Between the trimmed V and J ends, which lost 0 bases and 0 bases, there was a span of 17 bases. The CDR3 DNA is TGTGCCAGCTCACCACCGGGAAAAACGACAGATATGAACACTGAAGCTTTCTTT. This encodes CASSPPGKTTDMNTEAFF.

CDR3 residues: CASSLGVRGLSGTDTQYF. CDR3 sequence (DNA): TGTGCCAGCAGCTTAGGGGTACGGGGGCTGAGTGGCACAGATACGCAGTATTTT. This rearrangement joins TRBV7-3 to TRBJ2-3; possibly TRBD1 or TRBD2 for D (6 bases each). The length of the CDR3 is 18 residues. Trimming took 2 bases from V and 1 from J, leaving 19 bases between them. From germline, CDR1 is SGHTA and CDR2 FQGTGA.

This sequence joins TRBV5-6 and TRBJ2-5; 12 positions agree with TRBD2. The CDR3 is 17 residues long. Germline CDR1 and CDR2: SGHDT and YYEEEE. The V and J ends lost 2 bases and 5 bases, in that order; junction bases with no gene match: 10. CDR3 nucleotides: TGTGCCAGCAGCTTTTCCCGACTAGCGGGAGTGGGGGAGACCCAGTACTTC. Its translation is CASSFSRLAGVGETQYF.

This chain joins TRBV29-1 and TRBJ2-3; D might be TRBD2 (6 bases). The V end was cut by 4 bases, the J end by 2 bases, with 16 bases between. This CDR3 spans 15 amino acids. Germline CDR1 is SQVTM and CDR2 is ANQGSEA. The CDR3 is CSVAGTEKNTDTQYF. The CDR3 DNA reads TGCAGCGTTGCCGGGACTGAGAAAAACACAGATACGCAGTATTTT.

The chain is built from TRBV15 and TRBJ2-7; no reliable D call. CDR3 size: 13 residues. Germline lookup yields CDR1 LNHNV and CDR2 YYDKDF (reference sequence). Trimming removed 2 bases at V and 1 base at J, with 6 bases between. CDR3 bases: TGTGCCACCAGCAGATCGGAGTCCTACGAGCAGTACTTC. This translates into CATSRSESYEQYF.

The genes are TRBV6-1 and TRBJ1-2; 11 bases match TRBD1. Germline lookup yields CDR1 MNHNS and CDR2 SASEGT. The CDR3 covers 15 residues. V trimming: 3 bases; J trimming: 1 base; junction bases outside the gene matches: 1. The CDR3 DNA sequence: TGTGCCAGCAGTGACGGGACAGGGGGTAACTATGGCTACACCTTC. Encoded protein: CASSDGTGGNYGYTF.

In this sample, this clone turned up a few times. V and J are TRBV19 and TRBJ2-7; 12 bases agree with TRBD1. Germline V gives CDR1 LNHDA, CDR2 SQIVND (reference sequence). The ends lost 4 bases at V and 3 bases at J; junction bases unmatched: 1. The CDR3 is made up of 14 amino acids. Written as DNA, the CDR3 is TGTGCCAGTAGTAGGGACAGGGGGCACTACGAGCAGTACTTC. Translated: CASSRDRGHYEQYF.

This clone was observed a few times. The V and J genes are TRBV5-1 and TRBJ1-1; D gene unclear. CDR1 SGHRS and CDR2 YFSETQ come from the germline V gene. V lost 0 bases and J lost 0, with 6 bases in between. The length of the CDR3 is 14 residues. CDR3 amino acids: CASSLGKMNTEAFF. The CDR3 coding sequence is TGCGCCAGCAGCTTGGGCAAAATGAACACTGAAGCTTTCTTT.

V and J are TRBV2 and TRBJ1-5; the D is unclear. CDR3 length: 15 residues. Per the germline V gene, CDR1 is SNHLY and CDR2 is FYNNEI. With 0 bases removed from V and 2 bases from J, the gap between germline ends came to 8 bases. The CDR3, as DNA: TGTGCCAGCAGTGAAGCGCGCCCAGGCAATCAGCCCCAGCATTTT. It translates to CASSEARPGNQPQHF. Together with reference TRBV2 and TRBJ1-5, the CDR3 gives the full variable domain: EPEVTQTPSHQVTQMGQEVILRCVPISNHLYFYWYRQILGQKVEFLVSFYNNEISEKSEIFDDQFSVERPDGSNFTLKIRSTKLEDSAMYFCASSEARPGNQPQHFGDGTRLSIL.

In its sample, this clone was seen a few times. The chain carries TRBV19 and TRBJ1-1; 7 bases are shared with TRBD1. The V segment lost 6 bases and the J segment 5 bases; nucleotides outside the gene matches: 9. From germline, CDR1 is LNHDA and CDR2 SQIVND (reference sequence). The CDR3 runs 14 residues. The CDR3 sequence is CASRMEGASTEAFF. The CDR3 region has the DNA TGTGCCAGTAGAATGGAGGGGGCGTCAACTGAAGCTTTCTTT. Drawing the rest from reference TRBV19 and TRBJ1-1, the complete variable domain is DGGITQSPKYLFRKEGQNVTLSCEQNLNHDAMYWYRQDPGQGLRLIYYSQIVNDFQKGDIAEGYSVSREKKESFPLTVTSAQKNPTAFYLCASRMEGASTEAFFGQGTRLTVV.

V usage is TRBV30 and J usage is TRBJ1-3; perhaps TRBD1 as D (5 bases). Germline-derived CDR1 and CDR2 are GTSNPN and SVGIG (reference sequence). V was shortened by 1 base and J by 10 bases, with 14 bases between the two germline ends. This CDR3 is built from 13 residues. CDR3 bases: TGTGCCTGGAGTGGGGGGGAGGCGCGGACCATATATTTT. It codes for CAWSGGEARTIYF.

The rearrangement joins TRBV14 to TRBJ2-3; D might be TRBD1 (7 bases). Trimming took off 1 base at V and 5 bases at J, with 16 bases between the two ends. The CDR3 totals 16 residues. Germline-derived CDR1 and CDR2 are SGHDN and FVKESK. The CDR3 DNA is TGTGCCAGCAGCCAAGGACCAGGGGGGTTCATAGATACGCAGTATTTT. It yields the protein CASSQGPGGFIDTQYF.

The chain recombines TRBV7-3 with TRBJ2-7; TRBD1 agrees at 7 bases. The V gene's germline CDR1 is SGHTA and CDR2 FQGTGA. V shed 5 bases and J 3 bases; nucleotides not matched to a gene: 4. The CDR3 length is 13 residues. CDR3 DNA: TGTGCCAGCAGCAGGGGACAGAACTACGAGCAGTACTTC. It specifies CASSRGQNYEQYF.

As DNA, the CDR3 is TGTGCCAGCAGCTTAAACGGGCAAGGCAATGAGCAGTTCTTC. This gives the protein CASSLNGQGNEQFF. V is TRBV11-3 and J is TRBJ2-1; the D is unclear. Per the germline V gene, CDR1 is SGHNT and CDR2 is YENEEA. The V and J ends lost 2 bases and 6 bases respectively, with 11 bases between them. The CDR3 runs to 14 residues.

The J gene is TRBJ1-1, the V gene TRBV4-1; D is undetermined. The CDR3 loop spans 16 amino acids. The germline CDR1 and CDR2 sequences are MGHRA and YSYEKL. Trimming left V 5 bases short and J 4 bases short, with 20 bases between. CDR3 amino acids: CASSSLAFGTGTEAFF. CDR3 DNA: TGCGCCAGCAGCTCTCTCGCCTTCGGCACTGGCACTGAAGCTTTCTTT.

The chain is built from TRBV3-1 (or the pseudogene TRBV3-2) and TRBJ2-4, with D perhaps TRBD1 (5 bases). The CDR3 has 12 residues. V lost 4 bases, J lost 8 bases, and 9 bases lay in between. Germline V gene lookup returns CDR1 LGHDT and CDR2 YNNKEL (reference sequence). The CDR3 region is CASSPLGDIQYF. The CDR3 DNA follows: TGTGCCAGCAGCCCATTAGGGGACATTCAGTACTTC.

The chain has TRBV10-3 and TRBJ2-7, with TRBD2 identical over 8 bases. The V and J ends lost 3 bases and 7 bases, in that order; junction bases with no gene match: 8. Per the germline V gene, CDR1 is ENHRY and CDR2 is SYGVKD. CDR3 length equals 14 residues. The CDR3 loop is CAISDQPAGVEQYF. The DNA for the CDR3 is TGTGCCATCAGTGACCAGCCAGCGGGAGTTGAGCAGTACTTC.

J is TRBJ2-7 and V is TRBV4-2; 13 bases match TRBD2. With V trimmed by 3 bases and J by 0 bases, 11 bases remained unmatched. CDR1 and CDR2 from the germline V gene are LGHNA and YNFKEQ. The CDR3 length is 19 residues. CDR3 DNA sequence: TGTGCCAGCAGCCAGCCCGGGGGACTAGCGGGAAAGAGCTCCTACGAGCAGTACTTC. Residues: CASSQPGGLAGKSSYEQYF.

This clone was observed once. The V gene is TRBV5-4, the J gene TRBJ2-1; 9 nucleotides align to TRBD2. With 4 bases clipped from V and 14 bases from J, the junction kept 7 bases outside the gene matches. CDR1 is SGHNT and CDR2 is YYREEE in the germline V gene (reference sequence). This CDR3 comprises 12 residues. The CDR3 region is CASSQDSGSKFF. As DNA, the CDR3 is TGTGCCAGCAGCCAAGATAGCGGGAGTAAGTTCTTC. The full variable domain, its missing parts supplied by reference TRBV5-4 and TRBJ2-1, is ETGVTQSPTHLIKTRGQQVTLRCSSQSGHNTVSWYQQALGQGPQFIFQYYREEENGRGNFPPRFSGLQFPNYSSELNVNALELDDSALYLCASSQDSGSKFFGPGTRLTVL.